Sequencing of this TCR beta chain was carried out in a study of CD8+ T cells in alopecia areata. Study details: Among treated patients, oral tofacitinib was administered at 5 to 10 mg twice daily.

Study findings and constraints: Uncertainty about whether baseline CD8+ expansion is linked to response remains, with one nonresponder.

Germline V gives CDR1 SQVTM, CDR2 ANQGSEA. The V end lost 5 bases, the J end lost 3 bases, and 22 bases lay between the germline ends. There are 16 residues in the CDR3. It was cDNA, reverse transcribed from extracted RNA, that served as the sequencing template. Method: immunoSEQ multiplex PCR; TCRdb's copy keeps in-frame clones and lacks some. The sample has some 200,000 clones, roughly 56% seen once. This sample's treatment: oral pan-JAK inhibitor, 5-10 mg twice daily. A remark on this clone: Its antigen is unidentified.

The chain uses TRBV29-1 and TRBJ1-1, with D possibly being TRBD1 (6 bases). The source is a human donor with alopecia areata. Sequencing used CD4+ T cells sorted from blood, obtained at week 4, from a patient treated with tofacitinib. The CDR3 protein is CSVRGTARGGDTEAFF. CDR3 sequence (DNA): TGCAGCGTTAGGGGGACCGCCAGGGGTGGCGACACTGAAGCTTTCTTT.